These 23 T cell receptor beta chains share one sample of origin, sequenced in a study of blood T cell repertoires in COVID-19. Method: immunoSEQ multiplex PCR; TCRdb's copy keeps in-frame clones and lacks some. The sample has some 48,000 clones, around 86% seen once. The sample was peripheral blood. Receptors originate from a human donor in a cohort sampled during active COVID-19.

The V and J genes are TRBV6-5 and TRBJ2-7; perhaps TRBD1 as D (5 bases). CDR1 is MNHEY, CDR2 SVGAGI, per germline. The CDR3 has 13 amino acids. The V and J ends lost 2 bases and 2 bases respectively, with 7 bases between them. CDR3 region: CASSYRGTYEQYF. The CDR3 DNA is TGTGCCAGCAGTTACAGGGGTACCTACGAGCAGTACTTC.

The chain couples TRBV6-6 to TRBJ1-1; 9 nucleotides match TRBD1. V lost 5 bases and J lost 1; bases outside the gene matches: 5. Germline-derived CDR1 and CDR2 are MNHNY and SVGAGI (reference sequence). CDR3 length: 15 residues. The CDR3 is CASSQPGQGNTEAFF. The CDR3 nucleotides read TGTGCCAGCAGTCAACCGGGACAGGGGAACACTGAAGCTTTCTTT.

The chain is built from TRBV30 and TRBJ1-3; D might be TRBD1 (5 bases). The CDR3 runs 15 residues. V was clipped by 2 bases and J by 0 bases, with 11 bases between them. CDR1 is GTSNPN and CDR2 is SVGIG in the germline V gene (reference sequence). In DNA, the CDR3 is TGTGCCTGGAGTTCTGACAGCCGCTCTGGAAACACCATATATTTT. This translates into CAWSSDSRSGNTIYF. Full variable domain (rest looked up from reference TRBV30 and TRBJ1-3): SQTIHQWPATLVQPVGSPLSLECTVEGTSNPNLYWYRQAAGRGLQLLFYSVGIGQISSEVPQNLSASRPQDRQFILSSKKLLLSDSGFYLCAWSSDSRSGNTIYFGEGSWLTVV.

The V call is TRBV11-1, the J call TRBJ2-3, with 9 bases fitting TRBD1. The length of the CDR3 is 16 residues. Trimming took 2 bases from V and 2 from J; bases not matched to a gene: 5. Germline loops: CDR1 SGHAT, CDR2 FQDESV (reference sequence). The CDR3 region has the DNA TGTGCCAGCAGCTTACACCGGGACAGGGACACAGATACGCAGTATTTT. This codes for CASSLHRDRDTDTQYF.

The chain uses TRBV5-4 and TRBJ2-3; 9 bases align to TRBD1. This CDR3 contains 14 residues. CDR1 and CDR2 (germline): SGHNT, YYREEE (reference sequence). V shed 4 bases and J 4 bases; nucleotides not matched to a gene: 4. This CDR3 reads CASSRDRVSDTQYF. The CDR3 DNA reads as TGTGCCAGCAGCAGGGACAGGGTATCAGATACGCAGTATTTT. Drawing the rest from reference TRBV5-4 and TRBJ2-3, the complete variable domain is ETGVTQSPTHLIKTRGQQVTLRCSSQSGHNTVSWYQQALGQGPQFIFQYYREEENGRGNFPPRFSGLQFPNYSSELNVNALELDDSALYLCASSRDRVSDTQYFGPGTRLTVL.

This rearrangement joins TRBV29-1 to TRBJ2-7; TRBD1 aligns across 10 bases. The CDR3 contains 14 residues. Germline V CDR1 and CDR2: SQVTM, ANQGSEA. V lost 3 bases and J lost 4; bases outside the gene matches: 6. CDR3 coding DNA: TGCAGCGTTGAGTCGGGACAGGGGAAGTACGAGCAGTACTTC. This gives the protein CSVESGQGKYEQYF.

The chain uses TRBV6-6 and TRBJ2-3, with TRBD1 identical over 11 bases. Trimming removed 6 bases from V and 6 bases from J; junction bases left unmatched: 8. Germline V lookup: CDR1 MNHNY, CDR2 SVGAGI (reference sequence). The CDR3 sequence is 15 residues long. CDR3 coding DNA: TGTGCCAGCAGCCCTTCGGACAGGGGGCGTGATACGCAGTATTTT. This codes for CASSPSDRGRDTQYF.

The V gene is TRBV9, the J gene TRBJ1-2; tentatively, D is TRBD1 (5 bases). The CDR3 runs to 15 residues. Per the germline V gene, CDR1 is SGDLS and CDR2 is YYNGEE. The V end was cut by 3 bases, the J end by 3 bases, with 15 bases between. This CDR3 reads CASSGPDQGDYGYTF. In DNA, the CDR3 is TGTGCCAGCAGCGGCCCCGATCAGGGTGACTATGGCTACACCTTC. Combining the CDR3 with reference TRBV9 and TRBJ1-2 gives the whole variable domain DSGVTQTPKHLITATGQRVTLRCSPRSGDLSVYWYQQSLDQGLQFLIQYYNGEERAKGNILERFSAQQFPDLHSELNLSSLELGDSALYFCASSGPDQGDYGYTFGSGTRLTVV.

The chain recombines TRBV5-1 with TRBJ1-4, with 7 bases lining up with TRBD1. The J segment lost 7 bases and the V segment lost 0 bases, leaving 6 bases of the junction unmatched. The length of the CDR3 is 15 residues. Germline CDR1 and CDR2: SGHRS and YFSETQ. This CDR3 is CASSLGDRVGEKLFF. In DNA, the CDR3 is TGCGCCAGCAGCTTGGGCGACAGGGTTGGTGAAAAACTGTTTTTT.

This clone was detected only once. The chain recombines TRBV6-6 with TRBJ2-6; maybe TRBD2 (6 bases). The CDR3 loop spans 16 amino acids. Germline V gene lookup returns CDR1 MNHNY and CDR2 SVGAGI (reference sequence). Trimming removed 4 bases from V and 1 base from J, with 11 bases in between. The CDR3 DNA follows: TGTGCCAGCAGTTCCTGGGGGGTATCTGGGGCCAACGTCCTGACTTTC. The encoded protein is CASSSWGVSGANVLTF.

This clone was seen just once. The chain combines TRBV7-9 with TRBJ1-2; no clear D gene. CDR3 length equals 13 residues. The germline CDR1 and CDR2 sequences are SEHNR and FQNEAQ (reference sequence). With 2 bases removed from V and 3 bases from J, the gap between germline ends came to 7 bases. CDR3 protein: CASSLNSHYGYTF. The CDR3 nucleotides read TGTGCCAGCAGCTTAAACAGCCACTATGGCTACACCTTC.

The V call is TRBV5-4, the J call TRBJ2-5; 12 nucleotides match TRBD2. CDR3 size: 14 residues. V dropped 4 bases and J dropped 5; count of bases not matched to a gene: 3. The germline V gene encodes CDR1 SGHNT and CDR2 YYREEE (reference sequence). The CDR3 protein is CASSKLAGGETQYF. CDR3 sequence (DNA): TGTGCCAGCAGCAAACTAGCGGGAGGTGAGACCCAGTACTTC.

This chain joins TRBV28 and TRBJ1-2; 7 nucleotides line up with TRBD1. Losses at the gene ends were 5 bases for V and 1 base for J; bases not matched to a gene: 7. The CDR3 has 15 amino acids. Germline CDR1 is MDHEN and CDR2 is SYDVKM. The CDR3 region has the DNA TGTGCCAGCAGTCCAACAGGGGCCCGTAACTATGGCTACACCTTC. Its protein is CASSPTGARNYGYTF.

The chain has TRBV11-2 and TRBJ2-2; TRBD2 matches at 8 bases. J gave up 2 bases and V 2 bases, and 1 base lay outside the gene matches. This CDR3 is 15 amino acids long. CDR1 is SGHAT, CDR2 FQNNGV, per germline. The DNA of the CDR3 is TGTGCCAGCAGCTTAAGCGGGAGCAACACCGGGGAGCTGTTTTTT. Its translation: CASSLSGSNTGELFF.

The table lists this clone with a count of one. The chain links TRBV19 to TRBJ1-1; 7 positions agree with TRBD1. The length of the CDR3 is 17 residues. Germline loops: CDR1 LNHDA, CDR2 SQIVND (reference sequence). The junction had 11 bases not matched to a gene; V was cut back by 1 base and J by 3 bases. The CDR3 here is CASSIGRGRVGDTEAFF. The DNA of the CDR3 is TGTGCCAGTAGTATAGGGAGGGGGCGAGTAGGGGACACTGAAGCTTTCTTT.

This chain joins TRBV5-8 and TRBJ2-5; D ambiguous. Germline lookup yields CDR1 SGHTS and CDR2 YDEGEE. The V and J ends lost 4 bases and 4 bases respectively, with 2 bases between them. There are 10 residues in the CDR3. DNA for the CDR3: TGTGCCAGCAGCCTAGAGACCCAGTACTTC. Protein: CASSLETQYF.

This chain links TRBV29-1 with TRBJ2-3; D is perhaps TRBD2 (7 bases). The germline V and J ends were trimmed by 3 bases and 1 base, with 17 bases remaining between them. Germline lookup yields CDR1 SQVTM and CDR2 ANQGSEA. This CDR3 contains 16 residues. CDR3 coding DNA: TGCAGCGTTGAGGGGGGGCGCCGGGTTGGCACAGATACGCAGTATTTT. It specifies CSVEGGRRVGTDTQYF.

This rearrangement joins TRBV7-2 to TRBJ1-2; the match to TRBD1 covers 9 bases. CDR3 length equals 13 residues. Germline CDR1 and CDR2: SGHTA and FQGNSA. Germline trimming cut 4 bases from V and 4 bases from J; bases unmatched to any gene: 1. CDR3 in amino acids: CASSSTGGYGYTF. The CDR3 bases are TGTGCCAGCAGCTCGACAGGGGGCTATGGCTACACCTTC.

The chain has TRBV10-2 and TRBJ2-1; 7 nucleotides align to TRBD2. The CDR3 extends over 14 amino acids. V dropped 4 bases and J dropped 6; count of bases not matched to a gene: 6. Germline V gives CDR1 WSHSY, CDR2 SAAADI. The CDR3, as DNA: TGCGCCAGCAGTGCAACCGGGACTACCAATGAGCAGTTCTTC. Amino acid sequence: CASSATGTTNEQFF.

This clone was counted a few times. The sample has other DNA sequences that encode this CDR3 too. J is TRBJ2-7 and V is TRBV5-1; TRBD2 matches 7 bases. The ends lost 0 bases at V and 3 bases at J; junction bases unmatched: 3. Per the germline V gene, CDR1 is SGHRS and CDR2 is YFSETQ. The CDR3 runs 14 residues. For the CDR3, the DNA is TGCGCCAGCAGCTTGGAGCGGGGTCGCTACGAGCAGTACTTC. This sequence encodes CASSLERGRYEQYF.

This chain links TRBV6-6 with TRBJ1-4; D may be TRBD1 (5 bases). This CDR3 has 13 amino acids. V was cut by 10 bases and J by 4 bases, with 13 bases left in between. The germline V gene encodes CDR1 MNHNY and CDR2 SVGAGI (reference sequence). The CDR3 sequence: CATKRRGNEKLFF. CDR3 sequence (DNA): TGTGCCACCAAACGGAGGGGTAATGAAAAACTGTTTTTT.

This chain links TRBV2 with TRBJ1-1; perhaps TRBD1 as D (5 bases). Germline CDR1 reads SNHLY; CDR2 reads FYNNEI. V dropped 4 bases and J dropped 1 base, with 10 bases sitting between them. This CDR3 has 14 residues. CDR3 DNA sequence: TGTGCCAGCAGTGTGCAGGGAGGGAACACTGAAGCTTTCTTT. Translation gives CASSVQGGNTEAFF.

This chain joins TRBV5-1 and TRBJ2-3; 8 nucleotides agree with TRBD2. CDR3 length equals 15 residues. The J segment lost 2 bases and the V segment lost 4 bases, leaving 6 bases of the junction unmatched. Germline CDR1 reads SGHRS; CDR2 reads YFSETQ. The CDR3 nucleotides read TGCGCCAGCAGCCTGGGGACTAGGCCCACAGATACGCAGTATTTT. Its translation is CASSLGTRPTDTQYF.